This TCR beta chain was recorded in a study of blood T cell repertoires in COVID-19. Study in general: Samples of COVID-19 (acute and convalescent) were obtained from the United States, Italy and Spain.

The CDR3 runs to 18 residues. V lost 0 bases, J lost 2 bases, and 19 bases lay in between. Germline loops: CDR1 LGHNA, CDR2 YNFKEQ. Patients in Seattle were enrolled during active infection, then followed longitudinally. As processed by the authors: Amplified reference gene primers provided the basis for estimating nucleated cell counts. The repertoire was sequenced with immunoSEQ multiplex PCR; TCRdb's copy has only in-frame clones and lacks some. D and trimming were read from the DNA, whereas the V and J calls and clone size are those reported in that table. The data hold over 100,000 clones, with approximately 90% observed a single time.

This receptor was identified in a man aged 55-75 years with COVID-19, enrolled during active disease. The chain recombines TRBV4-2 with TRBJ1-2; a weak D match, TRBD1 (5 bases). The sample consisted of peripheral blood. CDR3 DNA: TGTGCCAGCAGCCAAGATCCGCCAGGGCCGATACTGAACTATGGCTACACCTTC. It specifies CASSQDPPGPILNYGYTF.